This T cell receptor beta chain stems from a study of CD8+ T cells in alopecia areata. Samples from alopecia areata patients were lesional scalp punch biopsies and peripheral blood. This clone has a handful of counts. Its antigen is not known. General observations from the study: Among the cells sequenced in scalp samples are also the resident alphabeta T cells of normal skin.

Sequencing templates came from extracted RNA that was reverse transcribed into cDNA. The method was immunoSEQ multiplex PCR; TCRdb's version includes in-frame clones alone and lacks a portion of them. The sample lists about 30,000 clones; less than 65% were seen once. Germline V CDR1 and CDR2: MDHEN, SYDVKM. This CDR3 is built from 16 residues. V lost 3 bases to trimming and J lost 3 bases; unmatched junction nucleotides: 11. The TCR comes from a human donor with alopecia areata. The chain couples TRBV28 to TRBJ2-7, with 7 bases fitting TRBD2. Input material: NKG2D-high CD8+ T cells sorted from blood. The CDR3 here is CASSFPSGGSIYEQYF. CDR3 coding DNA: TGTGCCAGCAGTTTCCCCTCTGGCGGGAGTATCTACGAGCAGTACTTC.